This T cell receptor (beta chain) was identified in a study of CD4 T cells in relation to SARS-CoV-2 and coronaviruses. Germline V lookup: CDR1 KGHSH, CDR2 LQKENI. J lost 11 bases, V lost 2 bases, and 14 bases had no gene match. There are 16 residues in the CDR3. About this clone: Antigen: not known.

Repertoires were generated with immunoSEQ multiplex PCR, while TCRdb's copy carries only in-frame clones and drops some. The sample holds around 15,000 clones, around 77% seen once. Before the COVID-19 pandemic, during about 2011-2019, CD4+ T cells were taken from unexposed donors. After around nine days of culture, CD4+ T cells were isolated. The receptor was derived from a human donor in good health. The chain couples TRBV18 to TRBJ1-1; 10 bases map to TRBD1. Sequencing was done on a sample of CD4+ T cells from PBMCs, cultured in vitro. The CDR3 DNA sequence: TGTGCCAGCTCACCATTCCGGGACAGGGGCGTTACTCGGGCTTTCTTT. This gives the protein CASSPFRDRGVTRAFF.